These T cell receptor beta chains were read from a single sample in a study of blood T cell repertoires in COVID-19. Assay: immunoSEQ multiplex PCR; the TCRdb copy retains only in-frame clones and omits some. Counted here are around 62,000 clones, more than 75% occurring once; the ten biggest clones make up around a tenth. The sample consisted of PBMCs or T cells enriched from blood (not recorded which). The receptors were gathered from a woman aged 40 to 50 who had recovered from COVID-19. The CDR3 runs from the conserved cysteine through the conserved F or W. D genes are given only for firm matches. Part of the rows lack a size; the others show once, few, many or a class for expanded clones.

D gene: NA; clone size: NA; J gene: TRBJ1-4; V gene: TRBV19; CDR3 protein: CASRYAAGGGEKLFF; CDR3 DNA: TGTGCCAGTAGATATGCAGCGGGGGGTGGTGAAAAACTGTTTTTT
D gene: NA; clone size: NA; J gene: TRBJ2-3; V gene: TRBV7-9; CDR3 protein: CASSPLRQSYSTDTQYF; CDR3 DNA: TGTGCCAGCAGCCCACTCCGACAGTCCTATAGCACAGATACGCAGTATTTT
D gene: TRBD1; clone size: NA; J gene: TRBJ1-2; V gene: TRBV9; CDR3 protein: CANPHRTAGGEDGYTF; CDR3 DNA: TGTGCCAACCCCCATAGGACGGCAGGGGGCGAAGATGGCTACACCTTC
D gene: TRBD2; clone size: NA; J gene: TRBJ2-1; V gene: TRBV7-8; CDR3 protein: CASRGLAGPDEQFF; CDR3 DNA: TGTGCCAGCAGGGGACTAGCGGGTCCGGATGAGCAGTTCTTC
D gene: NA; clone size: NA; J gene: TRBJ1-2; V gene: TRBV10-2; CDR3 protein: CASTSNQGGEANYGYTF; CDR3 DNA: TGCGCCAGCACCTCAAATCAGGGCGGGGAAGCTAACTATGGCTACACCTTC
D gene: TRBD1; clone size: NA; J gene: TRBJ1-1; V gene: TRBV7-9; CDR3 protein: CASSASGTGGPKAFF; CDR3 DNA: TGTGCCAGCAGCGCCTCCGGGACAGGGGGACCAAAAGCTTTCTTT
D gene: TRBD1; clone size: NA; J gene: TRBJ2-7; V gene: TRBV7-2; CDR3 protein: CASSSGTGNRYEQYF; CDR3 DNA: TGTGCCAGCAGCTCTGGGACAGGGAATCGCTACGAGCAGTACTTC
D gene: NA; clone size: NA; J gene: TRBJ2-1; V gene: TRBV5-1; CDR3 protein: CASSLGTGTSSYNEQFF; CDR3 DNA: TGCGCCAGCAGCTTGGGTACGGGAACCAGCTCCTACAATGAGCAGTTCTTC
D gene: NA; clone size: NA; J gene: TRBJ1-4; V gene: TRBV7-5; CDR3 protein: CARSLIGWTGINEKLFF; CDR3 DNA: TGTGCCAGAAGCTTAATCGGTTGGACAGGGATTAATGAAAAACTGTTTTTT
D gene: NA; clone size: NA; J gene: TRBJ2-2; V gene: TRBV2; CDR3 protein: CASRALETNTGELFF; CDR3 DNA: TGTGCCAGCAGGGCCCTAGAAACAAACACCGGGGAGCTGTTTTTT
D gene: NA; clone size: few; J gene: TRBJ1-5; V gene: TRBV27; CDR3 protein: CASSLEGASNQPQHF; CDR3 DNA: TGTGCCAGCAGTTTAGAAGGGGCTAGCAATCAGCCCCAGCATTTT
D gene: NA; clone size: NA; J gene: TRBJ2-3; V gene: TRBV12-5; CDR3 protein: CASGRATASTDTQYF; CDR3 DNA: TGTGCTAGTGGGCGCGCGACAGCTAGCACAGATACGCAGTATTTT
D gene: NA; clone size: once; J gene: TRBJ1-4; V gene: TRBV3-1/TRBV3-2; CDR3 protein: CASSQRRWGEKLFF; CDR3 DNA: TGTGCCAGCAGCCAACGGAGGTGGGGTGAAAAACTGTTTTTT
D gene: TRBD2; clone size: NA; J gene: TRBJ2-7; V gene: TRBV5-5; CDR3 protein: CASSLGLAGPYEQYF; CDR3 DNA: TGTGCCAGCAGCCTGGGACTAGCGGGCCCCTACGAGCAGTACTTC
D gene: TRBD2; clone size: NA; J gene: TRBJ2-2; V gene: TRBV7-9; CDR3 protein: CASSPSGGRNTGELFF; CDR3 DNA: TGTGCCAGCAGCCCTAGCGGGGGGCGGAACACCGGGGAGCTGTTTTTT
D gene: TRBD2; clone size: NA; J gene: TRBJ2-3; V gene: TRBV7-6; CDR3 protein: CASSLTASSGVGDTQYF; CDR3 DNA: TGTGCCAGCAGCTTAACAGCCTCTAGCGGGGTGGGAGATACGCAGTATTTT
D gene: TRBD2; clone size: NA; J gene: TRBJ2-3; V gene: TRBV7-3; CDR3 protein: CASSPGSSGETDTQYF; CDR3 DNA: TGTGCCAGCAGCCCTGGTAGTAGCGGGGAGACAGATACGCAGTATTTT
D gene: NA; clone size: NA; J gene: TRBJ1-2; V gene: TRBV29-1; CDR3 protein: CSVEDGQSYGYTF; CDR3 DNA: TGCAGCGTTGAAGACGGACAGTCCTATGGCTACACCTTC
D gene: TRBD1; clone size: NA; J gene: TRBJ2-2; V gene: TRBV2; CDR3 protein: CASREQGMGTGELFF; CDR3 DNA: TGTGCCAGCAGGGAACAGGGGATGGGCACCGGGGAGCTGTTTTTT
D gene: NA; clone size: NA; J gene: TRBJ1-2; V gene: TRBV7-6; CDR3 protein: CASSPGLRGDTNYGYTF; CDR3 DNA: TGTGCCAGCAGCCCGGGACTGCGAGGCGACACTAACTATGGCTACACCTTC
D gene: NA; clone size: NA; J gene: TRBJ1-2; V gene: TRBV25-1; CDR3 protein: CASSEFFLRGSGEGYTF; CDR3 DNA: TGTGCCAGCAGTGAATTCTTCCTGAGGGGGAGTGGAGAAGGCTACACCTTC
D gene: NA; clone size: NA; J gene: TRBJ2-3; V gene: TRBV11-1; CDR3 protein: CASSFLGGALTDTQYF; CDR3 DNA: TGTGCCAGCAGCTTTTTAGGCGGGGCTCTCACAGATACGCAGTATTTT
D gene: NA; clone size: NA; J gene: TRBJ1-3; V gene: TRBV6-5; CDR3 protein: CASERGNGNTIYF; CDR3 DNA: TGTGCCAGCGAAAGGGGTAATGGAAACACCATATATTTT
D gene: TRBD1; clone size: NA; J gene: TRBJ1-2; V gene: TRBV29-1; CDR3 protein: CSVEGIPGGAGYGYTF; CDR3 DNA: TGCAGCGTTGAAGGAATTCCAGGGGGCGCCGGCTATGGCTACACCTTC
D gene: NA; clone size: once; J gene: TRBJ2-5; V gene: TRBV7-6; CDR3 protein: CASSFGGVKETQYF; CDR3 DNA: TGTGCCAGCAGCTTCGGCGGGGTAAAAGAGACCCAGTACTTC
D gene: TRBD2; clone size: NA; J gene: TRBJ2-1; V gene: TRBV13; CDR3 protein: CASSPTMASGGAGYNEQFF; CDR3 DNA: TGTGCCAGCAGCCCCACCATGGCTAGCGGGGGGGCGGGTTACAATGAGCAGTTCTTC
D gene: NA; clone size: NA; J gene: TRBJ1-2; V gene: TRBV7-2; CDR3 protein: CASSLKIRQGGYTF; CDR3 DNA: TGTGCCAGCAGCTTAAAAATACGGCAGGGTGGCTACACCTTC
D gene: NA; clone size: NA; J gene: TRBJ2-5; V gene: TRBV18; CDR3 protein: CASSPGAEETQYF; CDR3 DNA: TGTGCCAGCTCTCCCGGAGCGGAAGAGACCCAGTACTTC
D gene: TRBD1; clone size: NA; J gene: TRBJ1-4; V gene: TRBV5-4; CDR3 protein: CAIAGTGTYLPNF; CDR3 DNA: TGTGCCATCGCCGGGACAGGAACATACTTACCTAATTTT
D gene: TRBD2; clone size: NA; J gene: TRBJ2-1; V gene: TRBV7-9; CDR3 protein: CASSLGGGAGDEQFF; CDR3 DNA: TGTGCCAGCAGCTTAGGCGGGGGGGCCGGGGATGAGCAGTTCTTC
D gene: TRBD1; clone size: NA; J gene: TRBJ2-3; V gene: TRBV7-9; CDR3 protein: CASTFGTGTDTQYF; CDR3 DNA: TGTGCCAGCACCTTCGGGACAGGGACAGATACGCAGTATTTT
D gene: NA; clone size: NA; J gene: TRBJ1-3; V gene: TRBV9; CDR3 protein: CASSADPSGLGNTIYF; CDR3 DNA: TGTGCCAGCAGCGCCGACCCATCGGGACTTGGAAACACCATATATTTT
D gene: NA; clone size: NA; J gene: TRBJ2-7; V gene: TRBV11-2; CDR3 protein: CASSLGTGMSYEQYF; CDR3 DNA: TGTGCCAGCAGCTTAGGTACAGGGATGAGCTACGAGCAGTACTTC
D gene: NA; clone size: NA; J gene: TRBJ1-1; V gene: TRBV6-1; CDR3 protein: CASSEARGTEAFF; CDR3 DNA: TGTGCCAGCAGTGAAGCTAGGGGCACTGAAGCTTTCTTT
D gene: TRBD2; clone size: NA; J gene: TRBJ2-1; V gene: TRBV3-1/TRBV3-2; CDR3 protein: CASSQDLGSGVIPSYNEQFF; CDR3 DNA: TGTGCCAGCAGCCAAGATTTAGGTAGCGGGGTCATTCCATCCTACAATGAGCAGTTCTTC
D gene: NA; clone size: few; J gene: TRBJ1-2; V gene: TRBV5-8; CDR3 protein: CASSPGGREHLATF; CDR3 DNA: TGTGCCAGCAGCCCGGGAGGTCGGGAACATCTAGCCACCTTC
D gene: NA; clone size: NA; J gene: TRBJ1-2; V gene: TRBV10-3; CDR3 protein: CAISELGVQSYTF; CDR3 DNA: TGTGCCATCAGTGAGCTAGGGGTTCAGAGCTACACCTTC
D gene: NA; clone size: NA; J gene: TRBJ2-7; V gene: TRBV27; CDR3 protein: CASRDTMGYEQYF; CDR3 DNA: TGTGCCAGCAGGGACACGATGGGGTACGAGCAGTACTTC
D gene: NA; clone size: NA; J gene: TRBJ1-1; V gene: TRBV4-1; CDR3 protein: CASSQGRAGRDGSTEAFF; CDR3 DNA: TGCGCCAGCAGCCAAGGTCGTGCGGGGCGGGACGGGAGCACTGAAGCTTTCTTT
D gene: NA; clone size: NA; J gene: TRBJ2-1; V gene: TRBV19; CDR3 protein: CASSVGALSYNEQFF; CDR3 DNA: TGTGCCAGTAGTGTGGGGGCTTTATCCTACAATGAGCAGTTCTTC
D gene: NA; clone size: NA; J gene: TRBJ2-7; V gene: TRBV6-2/TRBV6-3; CDR3 protein: CASSEMGESYEQYF; CDR3 DNA: TGTGCCAGCAGCGAAATGGGCGAATCCTACGAGCAGTACTTC
D gene: TRBD1; clone size: NA; J gene: TRBJ2-2; V gene: TRBV3-1/TRBV3-2; CDR3 protein: CASSLTGTGDTGELFF; CDR3 DNA: TGTGCCAGCAGCCTCACCGGGACAGGGGACACCGGGGAGCTGTTTTTT
D gene: NA; clone size: NA; J gene: TRBJ1-1; V gene: TRBV19; CDR3 protein: CASSIGRQVSEAFF; CDR3 DNA: TGTGCCAGTAGTATAGGACGGCAGGTGTCTGAAGCTTTCTTT
D gene: TRBD1; clone size: NA; J gene: TRBJ2-7; V gene: TRBV19; CDR3 protein: CASRPGTESYEQYF; CDR3 DNA: TGTGCCAGTAGGCCCGGGACAGAGAGCTACGAGCAGTACTTC
D gene: NA; clone size: NA; J gene: TRBJ1-5; V gene: TRBV2; CDR3 protein: CASSEALTGSRPQHF; CDR3 DNA: TGTGCCAGCAGTGAAGCCCTTACGGGGTCAAGGCCCCAGCATTTT
D gene: NA; clone size: NA; J gene: TRBJ1-4; V gene: TRBV5-1; CDR3 protein: CASSQGQWNEKLFF; CDR3 DNA: TGCGCCAGCAGCCAAGGACAGTGGAATGAAAAACTGTTTTTT
D gene: TRBD2; clone size: NA; J gene: TRBJ2-2; V gene: TRBV3-1/TRBV3-2; CDR3 protein: CASTTLAGGVMAGELFF; CDR3 DNA: TGTGCCAGCACCACACTAGCGGGGGGGGTTATGGCCGGGGAGCTGTTTTTT
D gene: NA; clone size: NA; J gene: TRBJ1-1; V gene: TRBV19; CDR3 protein: CASSPPPHLRVESFF; CDR3 DNA: TGTGCCAGTAGTCCACCGCCCCATCTTCGGGTTGAGTCTTTCTTT
D gene: NA; clone size: NA; J gene: TRBJ1-1; V gene: TRBV7-9; CDR3 protein: CASSFEVGTEAFF; CDR3 DNA: TGTGCCAGCAGCTTTGAGGTGGGCACTGAAGCTTTCTTT
D gene: NA; clone size: once; J gene: TRBJ1-2; V gene: TRBV19; CDR3 protein: CASSIFRGDYGYTF; CDR3 DNA: TGTGCCAGTAGTATCTTCAGGGGAGACTATGGCTACACCTTC
D gene: TRBD2; clone size: once; J gene: TRBJ2-2; V gene: TRBV2; CDR3 protein: CASSPRTSGAGGELFF; CDR3 DNA: TGTGCCAGCAGCCCGAGGACTAGCGGGGCGGGCGGGGAGCTGTTTTTT
D gene: NA; clone size: NA; J gene: TRBJ1-1; V gene: TRBV5-6; CDR3 protein: CASSPPPLNTEAFF; CDR3 DNA: TGTGCCAGCAGCCCCCCTCCCCTGAACACTGAAGCTTTCTTT
D gene: NA; clone size: NA; J gene: TRBJ2-1; V gene: TRBV2; CDR3 protein: CASSELGTIIGNEQFF; CDR3 DNA: TGTGCCAGCAGTGAGCTTGGGACAATCATCGGCAATGAGCAGTTCTTC
D gene: TRBD1; clone size: NA; J gene: TRBJ1-1; V gene: TRBV7-3; CDR3 protein: CASSSTGWNTEAFF; CDR3 DNA: TGTGCCAGCAGCTCGACAGGGTGGAACACTGAAGCTTTCTTT